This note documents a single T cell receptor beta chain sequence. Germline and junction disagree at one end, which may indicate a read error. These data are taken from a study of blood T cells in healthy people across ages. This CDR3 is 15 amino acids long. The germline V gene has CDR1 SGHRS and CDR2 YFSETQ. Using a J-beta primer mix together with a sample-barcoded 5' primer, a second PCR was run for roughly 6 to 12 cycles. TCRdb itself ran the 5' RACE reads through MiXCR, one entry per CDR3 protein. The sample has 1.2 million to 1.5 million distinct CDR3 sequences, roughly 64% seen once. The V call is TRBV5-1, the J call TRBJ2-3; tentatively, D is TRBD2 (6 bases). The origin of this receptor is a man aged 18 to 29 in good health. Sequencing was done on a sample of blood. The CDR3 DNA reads TGTGCCAGCAGCTTATGGCGGGGATCCACAGATACGCAGTATTTT. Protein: CASSLWRGSTDTQYF.